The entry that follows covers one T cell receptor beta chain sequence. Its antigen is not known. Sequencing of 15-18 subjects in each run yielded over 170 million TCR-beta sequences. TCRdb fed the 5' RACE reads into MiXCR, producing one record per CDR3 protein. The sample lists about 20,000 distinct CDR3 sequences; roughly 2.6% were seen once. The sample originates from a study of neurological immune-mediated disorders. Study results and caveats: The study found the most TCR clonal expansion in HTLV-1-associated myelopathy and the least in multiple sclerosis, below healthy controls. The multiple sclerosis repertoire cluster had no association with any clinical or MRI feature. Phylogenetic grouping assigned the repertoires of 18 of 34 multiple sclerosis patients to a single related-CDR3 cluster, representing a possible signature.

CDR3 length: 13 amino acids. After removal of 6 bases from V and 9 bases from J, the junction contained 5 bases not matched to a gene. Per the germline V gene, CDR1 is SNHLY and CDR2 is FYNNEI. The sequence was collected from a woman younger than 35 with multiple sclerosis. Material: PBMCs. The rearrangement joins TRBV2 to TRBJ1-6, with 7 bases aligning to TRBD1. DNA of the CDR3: TGTGCCAGCAGGGGACAGCTGGGTTCACCCCTCCACTTT. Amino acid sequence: CASRGQLGSPLHF.